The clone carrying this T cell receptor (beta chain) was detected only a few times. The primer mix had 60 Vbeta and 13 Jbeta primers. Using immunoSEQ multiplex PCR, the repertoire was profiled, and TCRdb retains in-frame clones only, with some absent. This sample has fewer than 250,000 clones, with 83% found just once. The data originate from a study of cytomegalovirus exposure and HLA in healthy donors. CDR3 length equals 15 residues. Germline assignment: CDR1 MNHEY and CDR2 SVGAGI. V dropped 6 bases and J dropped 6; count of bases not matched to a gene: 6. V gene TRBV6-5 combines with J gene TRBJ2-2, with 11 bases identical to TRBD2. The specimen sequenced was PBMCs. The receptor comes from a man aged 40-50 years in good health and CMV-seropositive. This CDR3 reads CASRTLAGVSGELFF. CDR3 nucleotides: TGTGCCAGCAGAACACTAGCGGGAGTTTCCGGGGAGCTGTTTTTT.